This is a list of T cell receptor beta chains from one sample in a study of PD-1 blockade in classical Hodgkin lymphoma. Generated by immunoSEQ multiplex PCR, the TCRdb table keeps only in-frame clones and is missing some. The sample contains 60,000 to 65,000 clones, 88% of which appear only once. The material was peripheral blood mononuclear cells (PBMCs), obtained at baseline. The receptor set was obtained from a human donor with classical Hodgkin lymphoma. Both conserved end residues are part of each CDR3. The D gene is left open where the match is weak. Rows may omit the clone size; those that give it use once, few, many or a size class.

TRBV25-1	12	NA	TRBD2	TRBJ2-5	CASFSGGETQYF	TGTGCCAGTTTTAGCGGGGGAGAGACCCAGTACTTC
TRBV7-2	13	NA	TRBD1	TRBJ2-1	CASSSQYDRVRFF	TGTGCCAGCAGCTCACAATACGACAGGGTTCGGTTCTTC
TRBV7-9	16	NA	NA	TRBJ2-1	CASSLGVGPSYNEQFF	TGTGCCAGCAGCTTAGGGGTGGGCCCCTCCTACAATGAGCAGTTCTTC
TRBV7-6	15	NA	NA	TRBJ2-1	CASSLEGVTYNEQFF	TGTGCCAGCAGCTTAGAGGGGGTCACTTACAATGAGCAGTTCTTC
TRBV5-6	14	NA	NA	TRBJ2-2	CASSPDSRTGELFF	TGTGCCAGCAGCCCCGACTCGCGGACCGGGGAGCTGTTTTTT
TRBV7-3	14	NA	NA	TRBJ2-3	CASSLGHSTDTQYF	TGTGCCAGCAGCTTAGGGCACAGCACAGATACGCAGTATTTT
TRBV18	14	NA	NA	TRBJ1-1	CASSPLGLDTEAFF	TGTGCCAGCTCACCACTAGGGCTTGACACTGAAGCTTTCTTT
TRBV25-1	13	NA	NA	TRBJ1-6	CASRLDPRSPLHF	TGTGCCAGCAGGCTTGACCCGCGTTCACCCCTCCACTTT
TRBV18	13	NA	TRBD1	TRBJ2-5	CASSGTAQETQYF	TGTGCCAGCTCAGGGACAGCGCAAGAGACCCAGTACTTC
TRBV19	17	once	NA	TRBJ2-2	CASSSYIGNLDTGELFF	TGTGCCAGTAGTTCTTACATTGGCAATCTGGACACCGGGGAGCTGTTTTTT
TRBV4-1	15	NA	NA	TRBJ1-5	CASRSLDGLGQPQHF	TGCGCCAGCAGGTCTCTTGACGGGTTGGGTCAGCCCCAGCATTTT
TRBV30	15	NA	TRBD1	TRBJ1-1	CAWSVRDRANTEAFF	TGTGCCTGGAGTGTACGGGACAGGGCGAACACTGAAGCTTTCTTT
TRBV7-2	15	few	TRBD2	TRBJ2-2	CASTLGLAPTGELFF	TGTGCCAGCACCCTCGGACTAGCCCCCACCGGGGAGCTGTTTTTT
TRBV9	18	NA	TRBD1	TRBJ1-2	CASSASWDRELSNYGYTF	TGTGCCAGCAGCGCCAGTTGGGACAGGGAGTTGTCTAACTATGGCTACACCTTC
TRBV7-7	16	NA	TRBD2	TRBJ2-5	CASSLDRGGGQETQYF	TGTGCCAGCAGCTTAGATCGCGGGGGGGGGCAAGAGACCCAGTACTTC
TRBV4-3	14	NA	NA	TRBJ2-7	CASSRIGESYEQYF	TGCGCCAGCAGCCGGATCGGGGAGTCCTACGAGCAGTACTTC
TRBV12-5	14	NA	TRBD1	TRBJ1-2	CASGGQALGYGYTF	TGTGCTAGTGGCGGACAGGCCCTTGGCTATGGCTACACCTTC
TRBV19	15	NA	TRBD1	TRBJ1-1	CASSPGTGLRTEAFF	TGTGCCAGTAGTCCCGGGACAGGGTTGAGGACTGAAGCTTTCTTT
TRBV7-2	14	NA	NA	TRBJ2-2	CASSPSGSTGELFF	TGTGCCAGCAGCCCCTCCGGGAGCACCGGGGAGCTGTTTTTT
TRBV7-2	14	NA	TRBD1	TRBJ1-2	CASSLVGDSYGYTF	TGTGCCAGCAGCCTTGTCGGGGACAGCTATGGCTACACCTTC
TRBV10-2	13	NA	TRBD2	TRBJ2-7	CASSGLARYEQYF	TGCGCCAGCAGCGGACTAGCGCGGTACGAGCAGTACTTC
TRBV5-1	14	once	NA	TRBJ2-3	CASSFGARTDTQYF	TGCGCCAGCAGCTTTGGGGCCCGCACAGATACGCAGTATTTT
TRBV30	15	NA	TRBD2	TRBJ2-1	CAWNPFSGVYNEQFF	TGTGCCTGGAACCCCTTTAGCGGGGTATACAATGAGCAGTTCTTC
TRBV28	15	NA	NA	TRBJ2-6	CASSFGRSGANVLTF	TGTGCCAGCAGTTTTGGGCGCTCTGGGGCCAACGTCCTGACTTTC
TRBV23-1	13	NA	TRBD1	TRBJ1-2	CASTPDRFSGYTF	TGCGCCAGCACTCCGGACAGGTTCTCTGGCTACACCTTC
TRBV5-1	17	once	TRBD1	TRBJ2-2	CASSMDREPFNTGELFF	TGCGCCAGCAGCATGGACAGGGAACCCTTTAACACCGGGGAGCTGTTTTTT
TRBV4-2	17	NA	TRBD2	TRBJ2-5	CASSQVLGTSIQETQYF	TGTGCCAGCAGCCAAGTCCTCGGGACTAGTATCCAAGAGACCCAGTACTTC
TRBV21-1	15	NA	NA	TRBJ2-3	CASREIAYRTDTQYF	TGTGCCAGCAGGGAAATAGCTTACCGCACAGATACGCAGTATTTT
TRBV10-2	13	NA	NA	TRBJ2-2	CASRTRKAGELFF	TGCGCCAGCAGGACAAGAAAGGCCGGGGAGCTGTTTTTT
TRBV6-6	14	NA	NA	TRBJ2-7	CASSYSALSYEQYF	TGTGCCAGCAGTTACTCGGCCCTATCCTACGAGCAGTACTTC
TRBV7-3	13	NA	NA	TRBJ2-2	CASSSSSAGELFF	TGTGCCAGCAGCTCATCGAGTGCCGGGGAGCTGTTTTTT
TRBV18	14	NA	NA	TRBJ2-7	CASSPDSLLYEQYF	TGTGCCAGCTCACCAGATTCCCTACTCTACGAGCAGTACTTC
TRBV2	14	NA	NA	TRBJ2-1	CASNVRADYNEQFF	TGTGCCAGCAACGTACGGGCCGACTACAATGAGCAGTTCTTC
TRBV29-1	13	NA	NA	TRBJ1-2	CSVVRGLDYGYTF	TGCAGCGTTGTTAGGGGACTCGACTATGGCTACACCTTC
TRBV9	15	once	TRBD2	TRBJ2-1	CASSVRTSPLDEQFF	TGTGCCAGCAGCGTAAGGACTAGCCCATTAGATGAGCAGTTCTTC
TRBV7-2	15	NA	TRBD2	TRBJ2-3	CASNQAGGQVDTQYF	TGTGCCAGCAACCAAGCGGGGGGGCAGGTAGATACGCAGTATTTT
TRBV6-9	15	NA	TRBD2	TRBJ2-1	CASSYGGMSYNEQFF	TGTGCCAGCAGTTACGGGGGGATGTCCTACAATGAGCAGTTCTTC
TRBV7-2	15	once	NA	TRBJ2-7	CASSPDRFLSYEQYF	TGTGCCAGCAGCCCCGACAGGTTCCTCTCCTACGAGCAGTACTTC
TRBV5-1	14	once	TRBD2	TRBJ2-1	CASGRGESYNEQFF	TGCGCCAGCGGCCGGGGGGAATCCTACAATGAGCAGTTCTTC
TRBV7-2	17	NA	NA	TRBJ1-1	CASSHAGGRGLGTEAFF	TGTGCCAGCAGCCATGCCGGGGGGCGCGGGTTGGGCACTGAAGCTTTCTTT
TRBV30	13	NA	TRBD2	TRBJ2-5	CAWTSGGAETQYF	TGTGCCTGGACTAGCGGGGGAGCAGAGACCCAGTACTTC
TRBV4-2	17	NA	NA	TRBJ1-3	CASSSSGGVISGNTIYF	TGTGCCAGCAGCTCATCGGGGGGGGTGATCTCTGGAAACACCATATATTTT
TRBV5-1	15	NA	NA	TRBJ1-5	CASSVDRSDNQPQHF	TGCGCCAGCAGCGTTGACAGGTCCGACAATCAGCCCCAGCATTTT
TRBV4-2	12	NA	NA	TRBJ2-3	CASSKSTDTQYF	TGTGCCAGCAGCAAATCCACAGATACGCAGTATTTT
TRBV5-1	14	NA	TRBD1	TRBJ2-5	CASSLATGPETQYF	TGCGCCAGCAGCTTGGCGACAGGGCCAGAGACCCAGTACTTC
TRBV4-3	17	NA	NA	TRBJ2-4	CASSQGRRAGQKNIQYF	TGCGCCAGCAGCCAAGGCCGTCGCGCCGGACAAAAAAACATTCAGTACTTC
TRBV6-1	15	NA	NA	TRBJ1-1	CASSVRPDGNTEAFF	TGTGCCAGCAGCGTAAGACCCGACGGGAACACTGAAGCTTTCTTT
TRBV5-6	13	NA	NA	TRBJ1-1	CASSLAGLAEAFF	TGTGCCAGCAGCTTGGCGGGGTTGGCTGAAGCTTTCTTT
TRBV6-6	15	NA	TRBD2	TRBJ2-7	CASSPSGGIAYEQYF	TGTGCCAGCAGCCCCAGCGGGGGGATAGCCTACGAGCAGTACTTC
TRBV7-6	16	NA	TRBD2	TRBJ2-5	CASSLVGLWATETQYF	TGTGCCAGCAGCTTAGTGGGACTATGGGCGACGGAGACCCAGTACTTC
TRBV6-1	12	NA	NA	TRBJ1-4	CASSGFGEKLFF	TGTGCCAGCAGTGGGTTCGGCGAAAAACTGTTTTTT
TRBV6-1	16	NA	NA	TRBJ1-4	CASSERKGMVNEKLFF	TGTGCCAGCAGTGAACGAAAGGGGATGGTAAATGAAAAACTGTTTTTT
TRBV5-1	13	NA	NA	TRBJ2-3	CASSLDTTDTQYF	TGCGCCAGCAGCTTGGATACCACAGATACGCAGTATTTT
TRBV5-1	13	once	NA	TRBJ1-3	CASSLAAGNTIYF	TGCGCCAGCAGCCTTGCAGCTGGAAACACCATATATTTT
TRBV14	17	NA	NA	TRBJ2-2	CASSHPGYSENTGELFF	TGTGCCAGCAGCCATCCCGGTTATTCGGAAAACACCGGGGAGCTGTTTTTT
TRBV19	13	NA	NA	TRBJ1-1	CASSRSGFNSAFF	TGTGCCAGTAGTAGGTCAGGTTTTAATTCAGCTTTCTTT
TRBV5-6	18	NA	TRBD1	TRBJ1-1	CASSLLSRGPEMNTEAFF	TGTGCCAGCAGCTTACTGTCCAGGGGGCCTGAGATGAACACTGAAGCTTTCTTT
TRBV5-6	12	once	NA	TRBJ2-2	CASSQDTGELFF	TGTGCCAGCAGCCAAGACACCGGGGAGCTGTTTTTT
TRBV5-1	14	NA	NA	TRBJ1-3	CASSPTGSGNTIYF	TGCGCCAGCAGCCCTACAGGCTCTGGAAACACCATATATTTT
TRBV5-1	15	NA	NA	TRBJ2-6	CASSLGAAGANVLTF	TGCGCCAGCAGCTTGGGGGCAGCTGGGGCCAACGTCCTGACTTTC